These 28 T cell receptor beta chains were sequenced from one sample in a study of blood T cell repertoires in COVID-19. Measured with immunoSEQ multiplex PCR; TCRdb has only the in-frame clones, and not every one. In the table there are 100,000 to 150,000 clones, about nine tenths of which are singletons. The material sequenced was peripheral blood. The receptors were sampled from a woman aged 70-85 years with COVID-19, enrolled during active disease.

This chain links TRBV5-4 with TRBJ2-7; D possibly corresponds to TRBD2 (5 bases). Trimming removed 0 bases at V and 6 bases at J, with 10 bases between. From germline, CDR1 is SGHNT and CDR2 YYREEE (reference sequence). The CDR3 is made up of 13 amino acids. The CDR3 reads CASSLEGRGEQYF. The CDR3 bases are TGTGCCAGCAGCTTGGAAGGTCGGGGCGAGCAGTACTTC.

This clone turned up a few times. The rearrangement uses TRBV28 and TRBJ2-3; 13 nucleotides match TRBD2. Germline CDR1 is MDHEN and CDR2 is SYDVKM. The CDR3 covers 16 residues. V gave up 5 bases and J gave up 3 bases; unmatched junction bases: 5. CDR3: CASSTMGLAGTDTQYF. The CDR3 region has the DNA TGTGCCAGCAGTACAATGGGACTAGCGGGAACAGATACGCAGTATTTT.

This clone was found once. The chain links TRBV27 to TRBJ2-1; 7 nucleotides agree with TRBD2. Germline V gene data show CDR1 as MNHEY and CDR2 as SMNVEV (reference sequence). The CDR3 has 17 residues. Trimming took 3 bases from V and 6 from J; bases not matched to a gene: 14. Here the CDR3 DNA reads TGTGCCAGCAGTTTTATCCCTCTAGCGGCCGGCCGCAATGAGCAGTTCTTC. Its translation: CASSFIPLAAGRNEQFF.

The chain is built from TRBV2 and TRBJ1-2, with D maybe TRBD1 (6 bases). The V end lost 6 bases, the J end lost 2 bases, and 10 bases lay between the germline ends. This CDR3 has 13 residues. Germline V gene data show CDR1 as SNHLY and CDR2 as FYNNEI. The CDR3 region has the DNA TGTGCCAGCAGAAGGACAGCGAACTATGGCTACACCTTC. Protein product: CASRRTANYGYTF.

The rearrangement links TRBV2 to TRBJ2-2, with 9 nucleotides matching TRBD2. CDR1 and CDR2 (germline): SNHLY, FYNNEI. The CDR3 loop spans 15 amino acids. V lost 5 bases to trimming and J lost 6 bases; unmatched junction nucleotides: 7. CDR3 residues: CASSYLAGAPGELFF. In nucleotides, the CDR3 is TGTGCCAGCAGTTACTTAGCGGGGGCGCCCGGGGAGCTGTTTTTT.

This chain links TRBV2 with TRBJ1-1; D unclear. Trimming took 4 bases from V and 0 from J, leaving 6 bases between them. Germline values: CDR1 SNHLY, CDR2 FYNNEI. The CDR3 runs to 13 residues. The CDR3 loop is CASSATVNTEAFF. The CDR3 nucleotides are TGTGCCAGCAGTGCTACAGTGAACACTGAAGCTTTCTTT.

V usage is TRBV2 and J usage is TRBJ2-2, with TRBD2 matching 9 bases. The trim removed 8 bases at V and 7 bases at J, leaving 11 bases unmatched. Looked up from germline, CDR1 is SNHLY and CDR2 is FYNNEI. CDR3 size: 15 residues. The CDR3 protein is CASAESGGKVGELFF. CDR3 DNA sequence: TGTGCCAGCGCCGAGAGCGGGGGGAAGGTCGGGGAGCTGTTTTTT.

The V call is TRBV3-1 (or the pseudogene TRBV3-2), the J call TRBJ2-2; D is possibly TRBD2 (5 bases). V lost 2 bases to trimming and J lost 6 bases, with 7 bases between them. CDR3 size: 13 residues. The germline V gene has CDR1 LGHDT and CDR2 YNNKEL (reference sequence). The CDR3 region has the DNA TGTGCCAGCAGCCAACTAGCTGCCGGGGAGCTGTTTTTT. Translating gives CASSQLAAGELFF.

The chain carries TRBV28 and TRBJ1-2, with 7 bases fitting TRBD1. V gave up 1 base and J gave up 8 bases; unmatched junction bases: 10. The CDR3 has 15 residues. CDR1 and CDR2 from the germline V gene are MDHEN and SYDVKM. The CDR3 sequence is CASSLLGGRGDGYTF. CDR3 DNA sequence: TGTGCCAGCAGTTTATTAGGGGGCAGGGGCGACGGCTACACCTTC.

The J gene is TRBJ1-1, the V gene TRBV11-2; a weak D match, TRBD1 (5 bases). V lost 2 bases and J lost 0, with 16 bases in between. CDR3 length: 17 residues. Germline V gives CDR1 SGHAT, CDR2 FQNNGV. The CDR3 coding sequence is TGTGCCAGCAGCTTAAGGGACGGGGGTACTATGAACACTGAAGCTTTCTTT. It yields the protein CASSLRDGGTMNTEAFF.

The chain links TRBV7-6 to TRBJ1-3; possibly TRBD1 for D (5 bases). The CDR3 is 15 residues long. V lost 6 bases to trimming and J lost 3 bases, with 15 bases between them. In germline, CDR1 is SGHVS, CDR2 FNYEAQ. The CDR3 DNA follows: TGTGCCAGCAGACCCCGTGCGGGGCTTGGAAACACCATATATTTT. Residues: CASRPRAGLGNTIYF.

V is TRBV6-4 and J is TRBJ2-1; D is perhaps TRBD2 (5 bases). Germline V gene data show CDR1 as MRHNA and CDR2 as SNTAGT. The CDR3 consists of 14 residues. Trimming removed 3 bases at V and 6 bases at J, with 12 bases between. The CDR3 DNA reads TGTGCCAGCAGTGAGGAGGAGGATCGCAATGAGCAGTTCTTC. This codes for CASSEEEDRNEQFF.

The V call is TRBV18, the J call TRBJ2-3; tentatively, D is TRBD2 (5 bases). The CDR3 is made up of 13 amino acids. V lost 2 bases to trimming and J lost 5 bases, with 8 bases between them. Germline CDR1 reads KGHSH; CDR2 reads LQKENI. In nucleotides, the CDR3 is TGTGCCAGCTCACCATTCGAGGGAGATACGCAGTATTTT. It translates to CASSPFEGDTQYF.

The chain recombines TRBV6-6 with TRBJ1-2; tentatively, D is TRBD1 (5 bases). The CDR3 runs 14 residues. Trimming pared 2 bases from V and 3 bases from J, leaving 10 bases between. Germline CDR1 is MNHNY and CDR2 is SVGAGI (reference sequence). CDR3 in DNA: TGTGCCAGCAGTTACAGGGGTGTAGACTATGGCTACACCTTC. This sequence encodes CASSYRGVDYGYTF.

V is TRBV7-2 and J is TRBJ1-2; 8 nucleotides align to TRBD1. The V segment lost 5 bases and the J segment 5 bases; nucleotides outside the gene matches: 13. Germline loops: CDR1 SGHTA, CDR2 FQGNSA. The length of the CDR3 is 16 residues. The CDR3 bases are TGTGCCAGCAGCCGGAGAACAGGACAGGGAACGTATGGCTACACCTTC. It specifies CASSRRTGQGTYGYTF.

In DNA form, the CDR3 reads TGTGCCAGCAGCCAAGACCGGGGTTGGGTTGAAGCTTTCTTT. It is translated as CASSQDRGWVEAFF. The chain uses TRBV14 and TRBJ1-1; no firm D call. The V gene's germline CDR1 is SGHDN and CDR2 FVKESK. The V gene lost 0 bases and the J gene lost 7 bases, with 12 bases spanning the gap. The CDR3 spans 14 residues.

As DNA, the CDR3 is TGTGCCAGCAGTGTCGCCCCACGGTCCGGGGAGCTGTTTTTT. Translation gives CASSVAPRSGELFF. V and J are TRBV2 and TRBJ2-2; no firm D call. The V end was cut by 4 bases, the J end by 6 bases, with 12 bases between. Per germline, CDR1 SNHLY and CDR2 FYNNEI. The CDR3 totals 14 residues. The variable domain in full, with the rest retrieved from reference TRBV2 and TRBJ2-2, is EPEVTQTPSHQVTQMGQEVILRCVPISNHLYFYWYRQILGQKVEFLVSFYNNEISEKSEIFDDQFSVERPDGSNFTLKIRSTKLEDSAMYFCASSVAPRSGELFFGEGSRLTVL.

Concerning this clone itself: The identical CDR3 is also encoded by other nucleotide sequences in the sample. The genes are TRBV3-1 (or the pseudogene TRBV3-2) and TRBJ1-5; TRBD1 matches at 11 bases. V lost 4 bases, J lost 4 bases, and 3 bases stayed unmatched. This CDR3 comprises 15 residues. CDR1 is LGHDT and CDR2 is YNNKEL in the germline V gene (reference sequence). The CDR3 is CASSLGTGGNQPQHF. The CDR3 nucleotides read TGTGCCAGCAGCCTTGGGACAGGGGGAAATCAGCCCCAGCATTTT.

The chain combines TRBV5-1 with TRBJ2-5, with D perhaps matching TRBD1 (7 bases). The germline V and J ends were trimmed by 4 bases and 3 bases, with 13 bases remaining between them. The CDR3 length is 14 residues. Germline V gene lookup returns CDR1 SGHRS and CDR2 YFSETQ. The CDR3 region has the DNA TGCGCCAGCAGCAGCTCAGGGGGGAAAGAGACCCAGTACTTC. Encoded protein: CASSSSGGKETQYF.

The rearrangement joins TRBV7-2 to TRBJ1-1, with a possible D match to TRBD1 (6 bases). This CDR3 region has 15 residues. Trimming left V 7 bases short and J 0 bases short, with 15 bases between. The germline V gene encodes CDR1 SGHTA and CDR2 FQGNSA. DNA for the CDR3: TGTGCCAGCAACCTTCGACAGGATTTGAACACTGAAGCTTTCTTT. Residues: CASNLRQDLNTEAFF.

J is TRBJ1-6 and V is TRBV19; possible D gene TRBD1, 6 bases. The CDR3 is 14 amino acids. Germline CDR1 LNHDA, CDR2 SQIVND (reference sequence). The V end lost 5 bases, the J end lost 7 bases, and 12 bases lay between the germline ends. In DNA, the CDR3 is TGTGCCAGTAGTCTCGACAGGCACAATTCACCCCTCCACTTT. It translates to CASSLDRHNSPLHF.

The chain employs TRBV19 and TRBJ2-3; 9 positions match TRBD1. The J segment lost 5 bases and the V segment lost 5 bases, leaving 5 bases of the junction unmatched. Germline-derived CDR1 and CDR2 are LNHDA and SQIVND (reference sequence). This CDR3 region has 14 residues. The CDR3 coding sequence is TGTGCCAGTAGTCAGGGACAGGGAAGAGATACGCAGTATTTT. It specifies CASSQGQGRDTQYF. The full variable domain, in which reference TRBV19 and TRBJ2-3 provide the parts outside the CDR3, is DGGITQSPKYLFRKEGQNVTLSCEQNLNHDAMYWYRQDPGQGLRLIYYSQIVNDFQKGDIAEGYSVSREKKESFPLTVTSAQKNPTAFYLCASSQGQGRDTQYFGPGTRLTVL.

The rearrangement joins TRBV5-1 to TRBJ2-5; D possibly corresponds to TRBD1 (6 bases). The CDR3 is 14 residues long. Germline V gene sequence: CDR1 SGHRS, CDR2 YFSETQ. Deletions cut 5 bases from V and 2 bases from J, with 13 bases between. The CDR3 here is CASRPGTLQETQYF. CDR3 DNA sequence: TGCGCCAGCAGACCCGGGACATTACAAGAGACCCAGTACTTC.

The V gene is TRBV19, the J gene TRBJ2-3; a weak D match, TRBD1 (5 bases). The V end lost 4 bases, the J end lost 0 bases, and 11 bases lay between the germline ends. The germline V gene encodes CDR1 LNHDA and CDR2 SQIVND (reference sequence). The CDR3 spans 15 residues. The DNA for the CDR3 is TGTGCCAGTAGTAGCGCAGGGATAAGCACAGATACGCAGTATTTT. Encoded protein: CASSSAGISTDTQYF.

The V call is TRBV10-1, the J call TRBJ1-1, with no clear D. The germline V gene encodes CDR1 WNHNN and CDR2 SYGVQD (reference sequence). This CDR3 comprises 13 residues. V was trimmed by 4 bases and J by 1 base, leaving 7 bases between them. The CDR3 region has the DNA TGCGCCAGCAGTGTCATCGGGAACACTGAAGCTTTCTTT. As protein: CASSVIGNTEAFF.

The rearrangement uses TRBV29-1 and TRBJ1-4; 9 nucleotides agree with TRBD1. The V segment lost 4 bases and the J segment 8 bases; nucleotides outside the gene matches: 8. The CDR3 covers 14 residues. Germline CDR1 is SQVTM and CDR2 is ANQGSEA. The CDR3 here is CSVGRTGVGEKLFF. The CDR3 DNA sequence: TGCAGCGTTGGTCGGACAGGGGTTGGGGAAAAACTGTTTTTT.

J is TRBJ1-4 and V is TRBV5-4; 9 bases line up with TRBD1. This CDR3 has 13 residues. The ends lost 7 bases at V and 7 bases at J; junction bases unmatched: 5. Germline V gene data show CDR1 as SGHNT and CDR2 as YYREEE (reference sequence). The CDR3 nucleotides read TGTGCCAGCGCACAGGGGGCAGGTGAAAAACTGTTTTTT. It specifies CASAQGAGEKLFF.

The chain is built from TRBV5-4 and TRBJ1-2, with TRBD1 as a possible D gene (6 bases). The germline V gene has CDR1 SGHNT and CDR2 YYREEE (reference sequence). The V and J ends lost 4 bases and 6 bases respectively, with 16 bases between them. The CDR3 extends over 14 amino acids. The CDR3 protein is CASSPGQSTNGYTF. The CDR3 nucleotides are TGTGCCAGCAGCCCAGGACAGAGTACAAATGGCTACACCTTC.